A single sample gave rise to the 17 T cell receptor beta chains below, sequenced in a study of high-grade serous ovarian cancer treatment subgroups. Tumor samples were taken before definitive surgery or chemotherapy. The data were produced by immunoSEQ multiplex PCR, yet TCRdb's version contains in-frame clones alone and is incomplete. Altogether thousands of clones are present, around 79% being singletons, with the ten largest covering over 5.5%. Sample: tumor tissue. The source is a human donor with high-grade serous ovarian cancer.

This clone showed up just once. V is TRBV19 and J is TRBJ2-5, with unresolved D. From germline, CDR1 is LNHDA and CDR2 SQIVND (reference sequence). The CDR3 spans 15 residues. Trimming stripped 1 base from V and 4 bases from J, with 13 bases between. CDR3 nucleotides: TGTGCCAGTAGTATAGGGTCCGTGGCAGTAGAGACCCAGTACTTC. This translates into CASSIGSVAVETQYF.

The chain carries TRBV27 and TRBJ1-2; D remains ambiguous. V shed 3 bases and J shed 8 bases, with 10 bases lying between them. The CDR3 loop spans 12 amino acids. Germline-derived CDR1 and CDR2 are MNHEY and SMNVEV (reference sequence). The CDR3 is CASSFVGGGYTF. In DNA, the CDR3 is TGTGCCAGCAGTTTTGTTGGCGGAGGCTACACCTTC.

Judged by abundance, this clone is medium-sized. This sequence joins TRBV28 and TRBJ2-7; D gene unclear. Between the trimmed V and J ends, which lost 2 bases and 2 bases, there was a span of 16 bases. Germline V gene sequence: CDR1 MDHEN, CDR2 SYDVKM. There are 16 residues in the CDR3. CDR3 nucleotide sequence: TGTGCCAGCAGTTTAAGGGTAACCACCATTACCTACGAGCAGTACTTC. As protein: CASSLRVTTITYEQYF. Together with reference TRBV28 and TRBJ2-7, the CDR3 gives the full variable domain: DVKVTQSSRYLVKRTGEKVFLECVQDMDHENMFWYRQDPGLGLRLIYFSYDVKMKEKGDIPEGYSVSREKKERFSLILESASTNQTSMYLCASSLRVTTITYEQYFGPGTRLTVT.

This clone has a single count. The chain uses TRBV6-5 and TRBJ1-1; 7 nucleotides agree with TRBD1. The V gene end was trimmed by 5 bases and the J gene end by 11 bases; junction bases not matched to a gene: 11. In germline, CDR1 is MNHEY, CDR2 SVGAGI. The CDR3 length is 13 residues. The CDR3 loop reads CASSRPGTVQAFF. In nucleotides, the CDR3 is TGTGCCAGCAGTCGTCCCGGGACAGTCCAGGCTTTCTTT.

Regarding this clone: Sequence at one end of the junction differs from germline and may be a read error. V usage is TRBV11-3 and J usage is TRBJ1-2; 9 bases match TRBD1. Germline assignment: CDR1 SGHNT and CDR2 YENEEA. CDR3 size: 14 residues. The DNA of the CDR3 is TGTGCCAGCAGTTTAGACAGGGGGGAAAGTGGCTACACCTTC. It is translated as CASSLDRGESGYTF.

The chain uses TRBV19 and TRBJ2-2; no reliable D call. V was pared by 0 bases and J by 7 bases, with 15 bases between. CDR1 and CDR2 from the germline V gene are LNHDA and SQIVND (reference sequence). This CDR3 has 16 amino acids. The CDR3 nucleotides are TGTGCCAGTAGTATAGATCTAAGGGTCCGAGGCGGGGAGCTGTTTTTT. Translating gives CASSIDLRVRGGELFF.

This clone came up once. CDR3 loop: CASRLAGELFF. The CDR3 DNA reads TGCGCCAGCAGACTTGCCGGGGAGCTGTTTTTT. V usage is TRBV5-1 and J usage is TRBJ2-2; D is unresolved. CDR3 length: 11 amino acids. The germline CDR1 and CDR2 sequences are SGHRS and YFSETQ. Trimming shortened V by 5 bases and J by 6 bases, and 5 bases separated the two germline ends. Looking up the rest from reference TRBV5-1 and TRBJ2-2 gives the full variable domain: KAGVTQTPRYLIKTRGQQVTLSCSPISGHRSVSWYQQTPGQGLQFLFEYFSETQRNKGNFPGRFSGRQFSNSRSEMNVSTLELGDSALYLCASRLAGELFFGEGSRLTVL.

The V and J genes are TRBV25-1 and TRBJ1-6; no firm D call. V was shortened by 5 bases and J by 7 bases, with 15 bases between the two germline ends. Germline V gives CDR1 MGHDK, CDR2 SYGVNS. The CDR3 contains 15 residues. The CDR3 DNA is TGTGCCAGCAGTCCCAACGGGTTACAAAATTCACCCCTCCACTTT. It translates to CASSPNGLQNSPLHF. Combining the CDR3 with reference TRBV25-1 and TRBJ1-6 gives the whole variable domain EADIYQTPRYLVIGTGKKITLECSQTMGHDKMYWYQQDPGMELHLIHYSYGVNSTEKGDLSSESTVSRIRTEHFPLTLESARPSHTSQYLCASSPNGLQNSPLHFGNGTRLTVT.

This chain uses TRBV5-6 with TRBJ1-1; TRBD1 might be the D (6 bases). The germline V gene has CDR1 SGHDT and CDR2 YYEEEE. Trimming stripped 0 bases from V and 4 bases from J, with 13 bases between. CDR3 length: 15 amino acids. The CDR3 nucleotides are TGTGCCAGCAGCTTGGACAGGGTAGTGGGCACTGAAGCTTTCTTT. Protein: CASSLDRVVGTEAFF.

The chain has TRBV1 and TRBJ1-1; the table gives TRBD1 as D, unverified against the DNA. TRBV1 is shown as a pseudogene. The CDR3 sequence is 15 residues long. The CDR3 protein is CTSSPSDRANTEAFF. As DNA, the CDR3 is TGCACCAGCAGCCCCTCGGACAGGGCAAACACTGAAGCTTTCTTT.

This chain joins TRBV19 and TRBJ2-2; D gene uncertain. With 5 bases removed from V and 4 bases from J, the gap between germline ends came to 17 bases. The germline gives CDR1 LNHDA, CDR2 SQIVND (reference sequence). The CDR3 is 16 residues long. The DNA of the CDR3 is TGTGCCAGTAGTTGGGTAGAAACCCCGAGCACCGGGGAGCTGTTTTTT. Protein product: CASSWVETPSTGELFF.

The gene calls are TRBV4-3 and TRBJ1-2; 7 bases line up with TRBD1. Germline CDR1 and CDR2: LGHNA and YSLEER. V lost 1 base and J lost 1; bases outside the gene matches: 12. The CDR3 covers 18 residues. The CDR3, as DNA: TGCGCCAGCAGCCAAGGTGTCAGGGGGGCGCCCAATAACTATGGCTACACCTTC. Protein: CASSQGVRGAPNNYGYTF.

V is TRBV4-1 and J is TRBJ1-5; D gene unclear. The CDR3 is made up of 15 amino acids. V was trimmed by 0 bases and J by 2 bases, leaving 8 bases between them. From germline, CDR1 is MGHRA and CDR2 YSYEKL. CDR3 in DNA: TGCGCCAGCAGCCAAGATATGAGGGGCAATCAGCCCCAGCATTTT. Translated: CASSQDMRGNQPQHF.

With regard to this clone: This likely comes from a read error, as the CDR3 has no conserved phenylalanine or tryptophan at its end. Because the CDR3's place on the DNA is in doubt, the DNA is left out and the CDR3 is given as listed by TCRdb. The chain couples TRBV7-2 to TRBJ2-3; the D call TRBD2 from the table was never checked on the DNA. Germline values: CDR1 SGHTA, CDR2 FQGNSA. With termini counted, the CDR3 has 12 amino acids. The CDR3: CASIRTSGAAEL.

V gene TRBV18 combines with J gene TRBJ2-1; 11 nucleotides agree with TRBD2. The J segment lost 6 bases and the V segment lost 0 bases, leaving 4 bases of the junction unmatched. This CDR3 contains 16 residues. The V gene's germline CDR1 is KGHSH and CDR2 LQKENI. The CDR3 DNA reads as TGTGCCAGCTCACCACCGGGACTAGCGGCAGGCAATGAGCAGTTCTTC. Its protein is CASSPPGLAAGNEQFF.

This chain uses TRBV7-2 with TRBJ2-3; no definite D call. This CDR3 is built from 15 residues. CDR1 is SGHTA and CDR2 is FQGNSA in the germline V gene. V lost 3 bases and J lost 0, with 10 bases in between. CDR3 sequence: CASSFGGSSTDTQYF. CDR3 DNA sequence: TGTGCCAGCAGCTTCGGCGGCTCCAGCACAGATACGCAGTATTTT.

By sample share, this clone is large (0.1 to 1%). The J gene is TRBJ2-2, the V gene TRBV28; unclear D gene. Germline values: CDR1 MDHEN, CDR2 SYDVKM. This CDR3 is 13 amino acids long. V was pared by 4 bases and J by 1 base, with 4 bases between. The CDR3 nucleotides are TGTGCCAGCAGTTCCGAGAACACCGGGGAGCTGTTTTTT. Its translation is CASSSENTGELFF.